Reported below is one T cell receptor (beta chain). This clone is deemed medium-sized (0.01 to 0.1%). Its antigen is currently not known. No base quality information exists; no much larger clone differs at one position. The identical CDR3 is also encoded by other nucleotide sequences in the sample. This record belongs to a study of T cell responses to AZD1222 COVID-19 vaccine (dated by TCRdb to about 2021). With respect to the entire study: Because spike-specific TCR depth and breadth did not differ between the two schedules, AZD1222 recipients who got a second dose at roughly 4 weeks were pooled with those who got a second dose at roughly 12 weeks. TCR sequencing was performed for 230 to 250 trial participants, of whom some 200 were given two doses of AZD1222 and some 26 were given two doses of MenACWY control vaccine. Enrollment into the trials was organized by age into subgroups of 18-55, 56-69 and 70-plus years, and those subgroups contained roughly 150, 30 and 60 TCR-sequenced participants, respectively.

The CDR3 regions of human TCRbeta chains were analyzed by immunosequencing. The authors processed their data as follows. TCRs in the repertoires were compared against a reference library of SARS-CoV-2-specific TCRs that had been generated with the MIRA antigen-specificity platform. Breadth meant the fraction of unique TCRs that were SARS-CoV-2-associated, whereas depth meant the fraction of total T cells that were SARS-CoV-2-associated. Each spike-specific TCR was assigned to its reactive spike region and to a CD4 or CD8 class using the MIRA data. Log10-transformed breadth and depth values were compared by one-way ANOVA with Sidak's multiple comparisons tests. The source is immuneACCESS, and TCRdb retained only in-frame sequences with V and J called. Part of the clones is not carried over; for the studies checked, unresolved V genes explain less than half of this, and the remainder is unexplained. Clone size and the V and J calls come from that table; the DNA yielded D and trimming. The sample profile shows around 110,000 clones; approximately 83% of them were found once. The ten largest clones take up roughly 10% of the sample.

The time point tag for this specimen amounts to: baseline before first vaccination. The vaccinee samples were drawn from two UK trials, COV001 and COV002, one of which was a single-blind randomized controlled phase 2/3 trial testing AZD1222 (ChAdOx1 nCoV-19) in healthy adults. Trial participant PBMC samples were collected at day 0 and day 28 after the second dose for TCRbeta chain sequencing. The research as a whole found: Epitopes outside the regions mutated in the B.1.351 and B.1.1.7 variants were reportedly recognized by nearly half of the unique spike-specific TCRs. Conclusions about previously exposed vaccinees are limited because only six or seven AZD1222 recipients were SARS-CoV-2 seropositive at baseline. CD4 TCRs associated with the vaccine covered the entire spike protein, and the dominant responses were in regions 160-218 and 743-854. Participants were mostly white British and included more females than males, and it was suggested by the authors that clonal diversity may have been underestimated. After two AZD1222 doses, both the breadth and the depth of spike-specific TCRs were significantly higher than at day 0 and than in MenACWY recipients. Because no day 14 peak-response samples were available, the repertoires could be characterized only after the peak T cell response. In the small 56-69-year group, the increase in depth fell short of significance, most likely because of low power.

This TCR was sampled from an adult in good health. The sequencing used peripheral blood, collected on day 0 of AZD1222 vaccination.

The DNA sequence is as follows: TGCAGTGCTAGGGAAGAGACCCAGTACTTC. Translated, it gives CSAREETQYF. The chain links TRBV20-1 with TRBJ2-5; the D gene lacks a confident call. From its cysteine to its phenylalanine, the CDR3 spans 10 amino acids. Of the read, only the CDR3 DNA is kept; its 30 bases are in frame from base 1. Relative to germline, V is 3 bases shorter and J is 3 bases shorter, with 2 bases between their ends. Taken from the germline V gene (reference sequence), the CDR1 and CDR2 loops are DFQATT and SNEGSKA.